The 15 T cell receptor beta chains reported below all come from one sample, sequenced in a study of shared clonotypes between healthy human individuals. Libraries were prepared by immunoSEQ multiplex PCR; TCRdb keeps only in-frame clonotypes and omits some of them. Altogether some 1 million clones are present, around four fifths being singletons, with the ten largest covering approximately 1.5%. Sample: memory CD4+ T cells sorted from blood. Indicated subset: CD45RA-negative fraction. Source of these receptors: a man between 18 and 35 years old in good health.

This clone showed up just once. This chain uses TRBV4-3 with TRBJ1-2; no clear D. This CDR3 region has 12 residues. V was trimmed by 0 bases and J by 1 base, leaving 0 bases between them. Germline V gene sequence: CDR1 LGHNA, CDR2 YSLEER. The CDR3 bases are TGCGCCAGCAGCCAAGATAACTATGGCTACACCTTC. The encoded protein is CASSQDNYGYTF.

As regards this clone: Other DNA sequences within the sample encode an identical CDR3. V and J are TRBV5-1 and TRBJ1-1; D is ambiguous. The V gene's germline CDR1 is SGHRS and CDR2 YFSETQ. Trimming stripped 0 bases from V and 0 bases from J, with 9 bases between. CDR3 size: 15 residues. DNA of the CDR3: TGCGCCAGCAGCTTGGTAGGGAGTTTGAACACTGAAGCTTTCTTT. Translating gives CASSLVGSLNTEAFF. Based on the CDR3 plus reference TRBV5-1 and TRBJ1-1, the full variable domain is KAGVTQTPRYLIKTRGQQVTLSCSPISGHRSVSWYQQTPGQGLQFLFEYFSETQRNKGNFPGRFSGRQFSNSRSEMNVSTLELGDSALYLCASSLVGSLNTEAFFGQGTRLTVV.

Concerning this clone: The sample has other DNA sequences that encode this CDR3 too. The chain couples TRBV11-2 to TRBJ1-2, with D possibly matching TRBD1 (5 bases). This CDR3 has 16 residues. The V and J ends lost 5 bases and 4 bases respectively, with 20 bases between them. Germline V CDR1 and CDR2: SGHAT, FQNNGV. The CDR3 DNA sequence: TGTGCCAGCAGCCCCCCCTCGGGGGATAGGGGCTATGGCTACACCTTC. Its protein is CASSPPSGDRGYGYTF.

CDR3 nucleotide sequence: TGTGCCAGCCTAATGGACAGGGGGTACGCCTACGAGCAGTACTTC. Protein sequence: CASLMDRGYAYEQYF. This sequence joins TRBV2 and TRBJ2-7; 10 nucleotides align to TRBD1. CDR1 is SNHLY and CDR2 is FYNNEI in the germline V gene. Trimming removed 8 bases from V and 2 bases from J; junction bases left unmatched: 9. The CDR3 sequence is 15 residues long.

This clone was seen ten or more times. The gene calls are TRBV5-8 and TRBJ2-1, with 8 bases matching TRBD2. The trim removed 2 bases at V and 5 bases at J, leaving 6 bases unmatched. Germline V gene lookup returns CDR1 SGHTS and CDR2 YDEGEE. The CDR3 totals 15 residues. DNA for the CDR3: TGTGCCAGCAGCTTAGCGGGAGTTACGGACAATGAGCAGTTCTTC. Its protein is CASSLAGVTDNEQFF.

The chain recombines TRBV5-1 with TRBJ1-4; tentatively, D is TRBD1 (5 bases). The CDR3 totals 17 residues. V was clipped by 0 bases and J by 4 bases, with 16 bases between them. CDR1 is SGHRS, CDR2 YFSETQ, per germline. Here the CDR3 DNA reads TGCGCCAGCAGCTTGGCCGGGACGGCCGGAAGTAATGAAAAACTGTTTTTT. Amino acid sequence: CASSLAGTAGSNEKLFF.

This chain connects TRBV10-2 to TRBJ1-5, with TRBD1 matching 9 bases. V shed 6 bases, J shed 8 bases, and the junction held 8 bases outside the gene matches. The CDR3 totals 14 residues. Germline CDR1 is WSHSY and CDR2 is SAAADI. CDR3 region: CASSGGTGIEPQHF. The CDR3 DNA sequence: TGCGCCAGCAGCGGCGGGACAGGGATAGAGCCCCAGCATTTT.

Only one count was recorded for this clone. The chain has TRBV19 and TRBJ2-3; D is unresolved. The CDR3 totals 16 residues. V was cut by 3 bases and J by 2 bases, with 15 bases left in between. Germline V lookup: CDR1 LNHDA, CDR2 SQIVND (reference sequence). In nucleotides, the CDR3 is TGTGCCAGTAGTATGAGAAGAAAACGGATCACAGATACGCAGTATTTT. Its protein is CASSMRRKRITDTQYF.

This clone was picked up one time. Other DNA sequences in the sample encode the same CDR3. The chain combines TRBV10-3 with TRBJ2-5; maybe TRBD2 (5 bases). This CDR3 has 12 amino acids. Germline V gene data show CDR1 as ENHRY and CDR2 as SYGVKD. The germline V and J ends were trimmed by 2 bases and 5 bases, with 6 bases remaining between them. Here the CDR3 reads CAISEGGETQYF. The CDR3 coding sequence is TGTGCCATCAGTGAGGGCGGGGAGACCCAGTACTTC.

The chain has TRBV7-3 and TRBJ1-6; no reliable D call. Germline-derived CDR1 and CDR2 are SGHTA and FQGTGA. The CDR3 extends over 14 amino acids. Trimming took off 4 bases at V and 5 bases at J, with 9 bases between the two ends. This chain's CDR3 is CASSYGVDNSPLHF. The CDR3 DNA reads TGTGCCAGCAGCTACGGGGTGGATAATTCACCCCTCCACTTT.

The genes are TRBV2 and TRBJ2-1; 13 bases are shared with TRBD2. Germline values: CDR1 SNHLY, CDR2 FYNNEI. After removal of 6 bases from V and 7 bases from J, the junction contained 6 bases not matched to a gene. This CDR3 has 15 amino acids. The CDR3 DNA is TGTGCCAGCAGAGCACTAGCGGGGGGGAGGAATGAGCAGTTCTTC. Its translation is CASRALAGGRNEQFF.

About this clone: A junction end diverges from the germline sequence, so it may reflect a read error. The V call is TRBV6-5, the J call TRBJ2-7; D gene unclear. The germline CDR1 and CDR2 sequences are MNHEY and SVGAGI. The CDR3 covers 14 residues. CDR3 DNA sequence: TGTGCCATCAGTAAAGACGGTCCGGAGAGCGAGCAGTACTTC. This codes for CAISKDGPESEQYF.

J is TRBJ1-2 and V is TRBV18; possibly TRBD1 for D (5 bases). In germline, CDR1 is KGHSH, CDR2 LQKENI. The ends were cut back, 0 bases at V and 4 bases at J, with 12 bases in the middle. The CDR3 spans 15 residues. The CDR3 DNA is TGTGCCAGCTCACCACCGGAAGGGGCGGCCTATGGCTACACCTTC. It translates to CASSPPEGAAYGYTF.

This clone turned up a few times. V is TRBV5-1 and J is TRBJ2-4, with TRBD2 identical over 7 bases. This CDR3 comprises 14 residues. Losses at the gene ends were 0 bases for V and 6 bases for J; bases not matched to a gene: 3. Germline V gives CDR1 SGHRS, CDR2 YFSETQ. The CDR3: CASSLGQRGNIQYF. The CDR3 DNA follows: TGCGCCAGCAGCTTGGGCCAGCGGGGAAACATTCAGTACTTC.

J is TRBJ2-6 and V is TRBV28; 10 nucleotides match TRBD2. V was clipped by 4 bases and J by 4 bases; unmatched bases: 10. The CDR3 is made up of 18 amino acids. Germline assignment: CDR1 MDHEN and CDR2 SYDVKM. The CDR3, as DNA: TGTGCCAGCAGTTACCCAGCGGGGGGGATAGGAGGGGCCAACGTCCTGACTTTC. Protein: CASSYPAGGIGGANVLTF.